This T cell receptor (beta chain) stems from a study of sequential checkpoint blockade in melanoma. About the research overall: First-line arms were nivolumab then ipilimumab, or the reverse, randomized 1:1. Maintenance nivolumab came after either treatment sequence.

The assay was immunoSEQ multiplex PCR, and TCRdb's table has in-frame clones only and misses some. The sample has 35,000 to 50,000 clones; around 86% are singletons. Treatment reported: randomized to nivolumab then ipilimumab (arm A) or the reverse (arm B). Live CD3+CD8+ CD19− CD56− cells were sorted from PBMCs. This receptor was obtained from a human donor with melanoma. The sample consisted of CD8+ T cells sorted from blood (inferred from file names), taken from a patient given nivolumab and ipilimumab in sequence.

CDR3 residues: CASSVRAPLNEQFF. CDR3 DNA: TGTGCCAGCAGCGTCAGGGCACCCCTAAATGAGCAGTTCTTC. The J gene is TRBJ2-1, the V gene TRBV9, with D tentatively TRBD1 (5 bases). V lost 2 bases and J 7 bases, leaving 13 bases between the germline ends. CDR3 length equals 14 residues. The germline V gene has CDR1 SGDLS and CDR2 YYNGEE.